This TCR beta chain was sequenced during a study of blood T cell repertoires in COVID-19. Germline CDR1 and CDR2: SGHAT and FQNNGV. This CDR3 is built from 14 residues. V was trimmed by 7 bases and J by 5 bases, leaving 18 bases between them. Some clones are missing from TCRdb's copy, which holds only in-frame ones; the method was immunoSEQ multiplex PCR. The sample shows 100,000 or so clones, around 81% of them seen only once. The source of this sequence is a woman aged 70-85 years with active or convalescent COVID-19. The rearrangement uses TRBV11-2 and TRBJ2-7; D is unclear. Sample: peripheral blood. The CDR3 protein is CASTLLTAANEQYF. The CDR3 region has the DNA TGTGCCAGCACCCTGCTGACGGCGGCCAACGAGCAGTACTTC.